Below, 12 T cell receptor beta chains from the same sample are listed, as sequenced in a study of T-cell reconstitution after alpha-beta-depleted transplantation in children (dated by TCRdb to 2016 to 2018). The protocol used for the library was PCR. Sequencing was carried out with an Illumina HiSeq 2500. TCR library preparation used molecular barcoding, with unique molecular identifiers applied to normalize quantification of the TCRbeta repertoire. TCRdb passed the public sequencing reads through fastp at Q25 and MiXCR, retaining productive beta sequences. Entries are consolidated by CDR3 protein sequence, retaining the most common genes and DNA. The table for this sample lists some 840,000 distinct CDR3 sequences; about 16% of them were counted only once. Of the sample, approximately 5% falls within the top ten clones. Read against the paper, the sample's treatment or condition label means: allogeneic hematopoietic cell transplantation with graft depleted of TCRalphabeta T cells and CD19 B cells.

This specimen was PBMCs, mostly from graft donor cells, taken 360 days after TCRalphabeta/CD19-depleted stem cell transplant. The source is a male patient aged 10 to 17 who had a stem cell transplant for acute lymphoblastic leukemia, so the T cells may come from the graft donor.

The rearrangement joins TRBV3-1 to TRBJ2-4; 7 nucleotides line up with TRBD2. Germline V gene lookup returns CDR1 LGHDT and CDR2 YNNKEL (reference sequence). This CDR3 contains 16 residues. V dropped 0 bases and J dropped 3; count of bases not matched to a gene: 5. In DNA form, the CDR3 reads TGTGCCAGCAGCCAAGATCTAGCGGCCCTCAAAAACATTCAGTACTTC. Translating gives CASSQDLAALKNIQYF.

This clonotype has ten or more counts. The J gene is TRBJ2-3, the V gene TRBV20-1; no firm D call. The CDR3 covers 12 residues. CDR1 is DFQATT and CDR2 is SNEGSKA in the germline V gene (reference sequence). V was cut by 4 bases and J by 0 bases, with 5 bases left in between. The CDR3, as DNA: TGCAGTGCTACGGGCAGCACAGATACGCAGTATTTT. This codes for CSATGSTDTQYF.

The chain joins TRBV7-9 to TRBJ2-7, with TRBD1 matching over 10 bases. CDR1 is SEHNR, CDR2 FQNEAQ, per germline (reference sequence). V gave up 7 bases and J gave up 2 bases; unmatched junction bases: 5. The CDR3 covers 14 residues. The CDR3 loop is CASIQTGGPYEQYF. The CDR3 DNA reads TGTGCCAGCATCCAGACAGGGGGCCCCTACGAGCAGTACTTC.

The CDR3 region is CASSRAAGWATNEKLFF. DNA for the CDR3: TGCGCCAGCAGCCGCGCGGCGGGGTGGGCAACTAATGAAAAACTGTTTTTT. The chain combines TRBV4-1 with TRBJ1-4; D remains ambiguous. CDR1 and CDR2 (germline): MGHRA, YSYEKL. Trimming left V 4 bases short and J 0 bases short, with 15 bases between. The CDR3 has 17 amino acids.

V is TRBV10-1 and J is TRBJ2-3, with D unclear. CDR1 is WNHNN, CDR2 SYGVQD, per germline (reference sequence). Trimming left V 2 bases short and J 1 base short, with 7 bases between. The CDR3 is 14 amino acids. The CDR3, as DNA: TGCGCCAGCAGTGAGGACACCCGCACAGATACGCAGTATTTT. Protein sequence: CASSEDTRTDTQYF.

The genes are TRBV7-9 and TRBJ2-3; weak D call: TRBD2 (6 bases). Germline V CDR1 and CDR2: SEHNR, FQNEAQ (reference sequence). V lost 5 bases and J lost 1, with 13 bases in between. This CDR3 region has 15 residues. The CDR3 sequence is CASSARDFGTDTQYF. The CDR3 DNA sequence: TGTGCCAGCAGCGCGAGGGACTTTGGCACAGATACGCAGTATTTT. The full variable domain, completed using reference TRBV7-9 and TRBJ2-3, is DTGVSQNPRHKITKRGQNVTFRCDPISEHNRLYWYRQTLGQGPEFLTYFQNEAQLEKSRLLSDRFSAERPKGSFSTLEIQRTEQGDSAMYLCASSARDFGTDTQYFGPGTRLTVL.

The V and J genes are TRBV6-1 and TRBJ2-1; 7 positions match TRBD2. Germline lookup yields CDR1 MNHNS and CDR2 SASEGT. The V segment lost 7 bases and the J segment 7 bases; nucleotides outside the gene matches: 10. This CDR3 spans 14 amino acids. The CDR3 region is CASNRLAAWNEQFF. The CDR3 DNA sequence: TGTGCCAGCAACAGACTAGCCGCATGGAATGAGCAGTTCTTC.

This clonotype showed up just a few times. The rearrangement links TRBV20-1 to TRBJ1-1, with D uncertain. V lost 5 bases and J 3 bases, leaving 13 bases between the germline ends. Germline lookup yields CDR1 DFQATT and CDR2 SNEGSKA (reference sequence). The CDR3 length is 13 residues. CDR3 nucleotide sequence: TGCAGTGCTGGAATGGGAAGGGACACTGAAGCTTTCTTT. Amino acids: CSAGMGRDTEAFF.

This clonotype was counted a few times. The CDR3 spells CASRPGLLQNTGELFF. CDR3 bases: TGCGCCAGCAGACCCGGGTTGCTACAGAACACCGGGGAGCTGTTTTTT. The chain carries TRBV5-1 and TRBJ2-2; the D is unclear. V was pared by 5 bases and J by 1 base, with 15 bases between. The CDR3 has 16 residues. CDR1 SGHRS and CDR2 YFSETQ come from the germline V gene.

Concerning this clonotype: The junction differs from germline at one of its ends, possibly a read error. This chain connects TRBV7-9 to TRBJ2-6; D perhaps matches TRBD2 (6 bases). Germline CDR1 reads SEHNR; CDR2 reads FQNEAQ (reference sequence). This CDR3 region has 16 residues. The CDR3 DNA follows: TGTGCCAGCAGCTTCTATCGGGGGTCTGGGGCCAACGTCCTGGCTTTC. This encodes CASSFYRGSGANVLAF.

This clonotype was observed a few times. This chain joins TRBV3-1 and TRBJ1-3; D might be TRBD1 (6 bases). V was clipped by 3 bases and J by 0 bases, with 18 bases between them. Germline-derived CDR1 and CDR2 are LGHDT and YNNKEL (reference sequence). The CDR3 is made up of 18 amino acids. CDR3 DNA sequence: TGTGCCAGCAGCCAGGCGGGTCGGGGGCTGAGCTCTGGAAACACCATATATTTT. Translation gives CASSQAGRGLSSGNTIYF.

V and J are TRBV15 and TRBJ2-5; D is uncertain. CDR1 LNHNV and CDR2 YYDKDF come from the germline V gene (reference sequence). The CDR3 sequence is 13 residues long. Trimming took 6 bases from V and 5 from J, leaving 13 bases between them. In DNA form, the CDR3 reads TGTGCCACCAGAGGGAACGGAAGGGAGACCCAGTACTTC. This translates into CATRGNGRETQYF.